This T cell receptor (beta chain) comes out of a study of blood T cell repertoires in COVID-19 (TCRdb year 2020). About the investigation overall: The collaborator samples originated in the United States, Italy and Spain and spanned the acute and convalescent phases of COVID-19. The prospective study material was composed of cDNA or gDNA derived from T cells, B-cell-depleted T cells, or PBMCs. Sample metadata almost always included a de-identified subject ID, COVID-19 status, age in years and sex. A freely available public database, intended as a resource for researchers studying the immune response to SARS-CoV-2, is where the repertoires were released. Where available, HLA class I and class II types were obtained from metadata supplied by the sample provider rather than from assay-based typing. Deeply sampled blood TCRbeta repertoires from subjects exposed to, actively infected with, or recovered from COVID-19 were included in the dataset. Samples were obtained from the ongoing ImmuneRACE study (first 160 participants) and from 1,254 subjects provided by 6 global collaborators. Here is what the overall study found, with its caveats: Clinical and demographic metadata were provided uncurated, with the amount varying by source and participant.

The collaborating institutions used their own protocols to collect whole blood in K2EDTA tubes. Collaborator samples were shipped for TCRbeta analysis as frozen whole blood, isolated PBMCs, or DNA extracted from either sample type. The immunoSEQ Assay, a bias-controlled multiplex PCR, was used to amplify TCRbeta CDR3 regions from genomic DNA. In the source study's methods: The number of nucleated cells in each sample was estimated by amplification of reference gene primers within the assay. Sequence reads were collapsed and filtered to measure the absolute abundance of every unique TCRbeta CDR3 rearrangement. Productive Simpson clonality was computed per sample as the square root of Simpson's diversity index over productive rearrangements. What TCRdb holds here is the immuneACCESS table cut down to in-frame rearrangements. Part of the clones is not present; checked against another copy, under half of the missing clones reflect an unresolved V gene, and the others are unexplained. That table supplies the V and J calls and clone size; D and trimming were determined from the DNA. This sample lists fewer than 55,000 clones; 65% to 90% were detected once. The ten biggest clones cover less than 3% of the sample.

The CDR3, from cysteine to phenylalanine, totals 15 residues. Only the CDR3 DNA stays, 45 bases, in frame from base 1. V and J are trimmed by 3 bases and 6 bases, and the gene matches miss 10 bases of the junction. In the germline V gene, CDR1 corresponds to SGDLS and CDR2 to YYNGEE. In regard to this clone: Its cognate antigen has yet to be identified. The sample holds no much larger clone one base away, and base qualities are not on file.

The sequenced material came from peripheral blood. This TCR came from a woman in her fifties or sixties with acute or convalescent COVID-19. Rearrangement joined TRBV9 to TRBJ2-7; the junction holds 9 bases that match TRBD2. The DNA sequence is as follows: TGTGCCAGCAGCGCTCGCCCGGGACTAGCAACCGAGCAGTACTTC. Translated, it gives CASSARPGLATEQYF.